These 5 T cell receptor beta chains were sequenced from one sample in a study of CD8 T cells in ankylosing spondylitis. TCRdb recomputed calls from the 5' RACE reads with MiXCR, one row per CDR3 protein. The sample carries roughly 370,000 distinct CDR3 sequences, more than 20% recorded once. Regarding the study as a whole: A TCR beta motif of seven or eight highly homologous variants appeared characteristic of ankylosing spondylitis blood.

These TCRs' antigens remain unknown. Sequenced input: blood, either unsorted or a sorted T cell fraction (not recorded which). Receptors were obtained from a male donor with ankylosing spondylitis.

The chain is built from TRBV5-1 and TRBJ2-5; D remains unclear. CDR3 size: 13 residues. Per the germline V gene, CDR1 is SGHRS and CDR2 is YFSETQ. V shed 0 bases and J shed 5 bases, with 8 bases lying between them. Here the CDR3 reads CASSLAVRETQYF. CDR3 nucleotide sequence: TGCGCCAGCAGCTTGGCGGTGCGTGAGACCCAGTACTTC.

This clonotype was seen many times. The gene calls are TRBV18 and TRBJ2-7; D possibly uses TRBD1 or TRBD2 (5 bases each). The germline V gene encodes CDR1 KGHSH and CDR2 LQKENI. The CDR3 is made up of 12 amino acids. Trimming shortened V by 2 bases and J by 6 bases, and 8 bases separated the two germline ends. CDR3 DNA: TGTGCCAGCTCACCAGCTGGGGGCGAGCAGTACTTC. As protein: CASSPAGGEQYF.

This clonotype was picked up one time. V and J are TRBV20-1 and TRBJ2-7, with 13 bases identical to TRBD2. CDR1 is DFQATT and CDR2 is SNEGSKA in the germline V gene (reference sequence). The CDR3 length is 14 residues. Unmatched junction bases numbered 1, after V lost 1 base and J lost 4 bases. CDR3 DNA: TGCAGTGCTAGAGGACTAGCGGGAGGTTACGAGCAGTACTTC. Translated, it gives CSARGLAGGYEQYF.

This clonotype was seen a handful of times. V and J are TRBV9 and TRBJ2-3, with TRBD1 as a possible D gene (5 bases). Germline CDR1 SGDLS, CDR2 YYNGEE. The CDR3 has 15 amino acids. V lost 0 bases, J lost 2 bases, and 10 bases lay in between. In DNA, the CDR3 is TGTGCCAGCAGCGTAGCAGTACAGGACACAGATACGCAGTATTTT. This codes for CASSVAVQDTDTQYF. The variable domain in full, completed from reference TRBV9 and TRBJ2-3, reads DSGVTQTPKHLITATGQRVTLRCSPRSGDLSVYWYQQSLDQGLQFLIQYYNGEERAKGNILERFSAQQFPDLHSELNLSSLELGDSALYFCASSVAVQDTDTQYFGPGTRLTVL.

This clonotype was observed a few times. CDR3 coding DNA: TGTGCCAGCAGGACAGGAGCCCGTGAAAAACTGTTTTTT. Protein sequence: CASRTGAREKLFF. This chain joins TRBV28 and TRBJ1-4, with D possibly TRBD1 on 6 matching bases. Germline V gene lookup returns CDR1 MDHEN and CDR2 SYDVKM. The CDR3 sequence is 13 residues long. V lost 6 bases to trimming and J lost 7 bases, with 12 bases between them.